The 31 T cell receptor beta chains in this list originate from one sample, sequenced in a study of cytomegalovirus exposure and HLA in healthy donors. In the PCR, 60 Vbeta and 13 Jbeta primers were used. Sequencing was performed with immunoSEQ multiplex PCR; in TCRdb, only in-frame clones are kept and a portion is missing. The sample lists 95,000 or so clones; about four fifths were seen once. The sequenced material came from PBMCs. All receptors derive from a woman in her 70s in good health and CMV-seropositive.

The V and J genes are TRBV6-5 and TRBJ2-5; 8 nucleotides line up with TRBD1. The J call is uncertain, as TRBJ2-7 better fits the DNA end. The CDR3 consists of 16 residues. Germline V gives CDR1 MNHEY, CDR2 SVGAGI. The chain's CDR3 is CASSSNSGGHPYEQYF. CDR3 nucleotide sequence: TGTGCCAGCAGTTCCAATTCAGGGGGCCACCCCTACGAGCAGTACTTC.

The genes are TRBV5-1 and TRBJ1-2; 8 positions match TRBD1. Unmatched junction bases numbered 6, after V lost 4 bases and J lost 4 bases. Germline CDR1 and CDR2: SGHRS and YFSETQ. The CDR3 is made up of 14 amino acids. The DNA for the CDR3 is TGCGCCAGCAGCCCGGGACAGGATCGCTATGGCTACACCTTC. Its protein is CASSPGQDRYGYTF.

The rearrangement joins TRBV6-5 to TRBJ2-7; 12 bases match TRBD1. The V gene end was trimmed by 4 bases and the J gene end by 5 bases; junction bases not matched to a gene: 9. Per germline, CDR1 MNHEY and CDR2 SVGAGI. CDR3 length: 16 amino acids. In DNA, the CDR3 is TGTGCCAGCAGTTCGGGACAGGGGGCTGTTCCCAACGAGCAGTACTTC. Translating gives CASSSGQGAVPNEQYF.

Points on this clone: An end of the junction does not agree with germline; a read error may underlie this. The chain has TRBV7-9 and TRBJ1-2, with D possibly TRBD1 on 6 matching bases. Germline CDR1 and CDR2: SEHNR and FQNEAQ (reference sequence). The CDR3 has 13 residues. The CDR3 reads CSSSTSGVYGYTF. The CDR3 coding sequence is TGTTCCAGCAGCACCTCAGGGGTCTATGGCTACACCTTC.

This chain connects TRBV7-2 to TRBJ1-5; D is ambiguous. This CDR3 contains 14 residues. Looked up from germline, CDR1 is SGHTA and CDR2 is FQGNSA. V was clipped by 1 base and J by 1 base, with 5 bases between them. The CDR3 region has the DNA TGTGCCAGCAGCTTAGGACACAGCAATCAGCCCCAGCATTTT. Translating it yields CASSLGHSNQPQHF.

The chain's CDR3 is CASSATTQGNEQYF. The CDR3, as DNA: TGTGCCAGCAGCGCTACGACCCAGGGGAACGAGCAGTACTTC. J is TRBJ2-5 and V is TRBV9; D possibly corresponds to TRBD1 (6 bases). The end of the DNA aligns better with TRBJ2-7, so the J call may be wrong. This CDR3 region has 14 residues. CDR1 is SGDLS, CDR2 YYNGEE, per germline.

V gene TRBV5-1 combines with J gene TRBJ2-5; 9 nucleotides match TRBD1. V was pared by 5 bases and J by 5 bases, with 13 bases of the junction left unmatched. The CDR3 contains 16 residues. The V gene's germline CDR1 is SGHRS and CDR2 YFSETQ. This CDR3 is CASSSDLTGGQETQYF. The DNA for the CDR3 is TGCGCCAGCAGTTCCGATCTTACAGGGGGCCAGGAGACCCAGTACTTC.

The V and J genes are TRBV4-3 and TRBJ1-5; TRBD1 aligns across 7 bases. CDR3 size: 13 residues. V shed 2 bases, J shed 7 bases, and the junction held 2 bases outside the gene matches. The germline V gene encodes CDR1 LGHNA and CDR2 YSLEER. The CDR3 nucleotides are TGCGCCAGCAGCCAAAGGGGGCTCCAGCCCCAGCATTTT. Residues: CASSQRGLQPQHF.

CDR3 in DNA: TGTGCCAGCAGGAGAAACAGGGGGGGTCAAGATACGCAGTATTTT. Translating it yields CASRRNRGGQDTQYF. The chain is built from TRBV2 and TRBJ2-3; D might be TRBD1 (8 bases). This CDR3 contains 15 residues. Germline V gene lookup returns CDR1 SNHLY and CDR2 FYNNEI. The V and J ends lost 6 bases and 5 bases respectively, with 18 bases between them.

Comments on this clone: Because the CDR3 is missing its conserved closing phenylalanine or tryptophan, this is likely a read error. The V and J genes are TRBV18 and TRBJ1-2; maybe TRBD1 (5 bases). The germline CDR1 and CDR2 sequences are KGHSH and LQKENI. The CDR3 length is 15 residues. The V end lost 0 bases, the J end lost 4 bases, and 12 bases lay between the germline ends. CDR3 sequence reads: CASSPPSRGGYGYTL. DNA for the CDR3: TGTGCCAGCTCACCACCCTCCCGGGGGGGCTATGGCTACACCCTC.

J is TRBJ1-4 and V is TRBV30; no firm D call. Germline loops: CDR1 GTSNPN, CDR2 SVGIG (reference sequence). The V gene lost 2 bases and the J gene lost 2 bases, with 3 bases spanning the gap. The CDR3 has 12 residues. The CDR3 sequence is CAWSLTNEKLFF. In DNA form, the CDR3 reads TGTGCCTGGAGTCTGACTAATGAAAAACTGTTTTTT.

The chain couples TRBV28 to TRBJ2-5; 8 bases line up with TRBD1. The germline V gene encodes CDR1 MDHEN and CDR2 SYDVKM. The CDR3 length is 15 residues. Unmatched junction bases numbered 14, after V lost 7 bases and J lost 7 bases. This CDR3 reads CASTSSTDRGLTQYF. CDR3 nucleotides: TGTGCCAGCACCTCTAGCACCGACAGGGGTCTGACCCAGTACTTC.

This rearrangement joins TRBV27 to TRBJ2-7, with a weak D call TRBD2 (6 bases). The CDR3 runs to 13 residues. V was pared by 6 bases and J by 0 bases, with 9 bases between. Germline V gene data show CDR1 as MNHEY and CDR2 as SMNVEV (reference sequence). The CDR3 here is CASRDYTSYEQYF. The CDR3 coding sequence is TGTGCCAGCAGGGACTACACCTCCTACGAGCAGTACTTC.

This clone appeared a single time. This chain uses TRBV5-1 with TRBJ2-1; D may be TRBD2 (6 bases). The CDR3 consists of 16 residues. Per the germline V gene, CDR1 is SGHRS and CDR2 is YFSETQ. V gave up 0 bases and J gave up 0 bases, with 10 bases separating them. The CDR3 spells CASSLAARGSYNEQFF. The CDR3 bases are TGCGCCAGCAGCTTGGCAGCGCGGGGCTCCTACAATGAGCAGTTCTTC.

The J gene is TRBJ2-1, the V gene TRBV18, with 8 bases matching TRBD2. The CDR3 runs 14 residues. The germline V gene encodes CDR1 KGHSH and CDR2 LQKENI. The V gene end was trimmed by 3 bases and the J gene end by 8 bases; junction bases not matched to a gene: 6. Here the CDR3 reads CASSPTGTSDEQFF. CDR3 coding DNA: TGTGCCAGCTCACCTACCGGGACTAGTGATGAGCAGTTCTTC.

The chain carries TRBV19 and TRBJ2-5; no firm D call. TRBJ2-7 matches the DNA end more closely, so the J call is doubtful. CDR1 is LNHDA and CDR2 is SQIVND in the germline V gene (reference sequence). This CDR3 has 11 residues. The DNA for the CDR3 is TGTGCCAGTAGTATAGGCTACGAGCAGTACTTC. Translating gives CASSIGYEQYF.

The chain couples TRBV7-2 to TRBJ2-1, with 7 bases matching TRBD2. Germline V gene data show CDR1 as SGHTA and CDR2 as FQGNSA. With 1 base clipped from V and 0 bases from J, the junction kept 12 bases outside the gene matches. The CDR3 consists of 19 residues. CDR3: CASSLDPNVGGSSYNEQFF. DNA of the CDR3: TGTGCCAGCAGCTTAGACCCAAATGTCGGCGGGAGCTCCTACAATGAGCAGTTCTTC.

The chain employs TRBV27 and TRBJ1-2, with a tentative D call TRBD1 (5 bases). The CDR3 has 17 residues. V dropped 4 bases and J dropped 0 bases, with 18 bases sitting between them. CDR1 MNHEY and CDR2 SMNVEV come from the germline V gene (reference sequence). This CDR3 is CASSSRGGYGANYGYTF. In nucleotides, the CDR3 is TGTGCCAGCAGTTCCCGTGGGGGGTATGGAGCTAACTATGGCTACACCTTC.

The V and J genes are TRBV19 and TRBJ2-5; the match to TRBD2 covers 12 bases. CDR3 length: 18 residues. From germline, CDR1 is LNHDA and CDR2 SQIVND (reference sequence). After removal of 6 bases from V and 0 bases from J, the junction contained 11 bases not matched to a gene. In nucleotides, the CDR3 is TGTGCCAGTAGCCTCCGTTGGACTAGCGGGACCCACCAAGAGACCCAGTACTTC. As protein: CASSLRWTSGTHQETQYF.

This rearrangement joins TRBV19 to TRBJ2-1, with no clear D. V dropped 3 bases and J dropped 12 bases, with 15 bases sitting between them. This CDR3 spans 13 amino acids. In germline, CDR1 is LNHDA, CDR2 SQIVND (reference sequence). In nucleotides, the CDR3 is TGTGCCAGTAGTATGGTTTCTGGGCAAGGGCAGTTCTTC. This sequence encodes CASSMVSGQGQFF.

This clone was observed a handful of times. The V call is TRBV28, the J call TRBJ2-3; D is perhaps TRBD2 (6 bases). The CDR3 totals 14 residues. Germline CDR1 and CDR2: MDHEN and SYDVKM. Trimming cost V 6 bases and J 2 bases, with 12 bases left between them. This CDR3 is CASRPQGLTDTQYF. DNA for the CDR3: TGTGCCAGCAGGCCCCAGGGACTCACAGATACGCAGTATTTT.

The genes are TRBV20-1 and TRBJ1-1, with a weak D call TRBD1 (6 bases). The CDR3 extends over 11 amino acids. CDR1 and CDR2 (germline): DFQATT, SNEGSKA (reference sequence). Trimming stripped 4 bases from V and 6 bases from J, with 9 bases between. Written as DNA, the CDR3 is TGCAGTGCTAACAGGGTTTCTGAAGCTTTCTTT. This gives the protein CSANRVSEAFF.

The genes are TRBV5-5 and TRBJ1-1; 8 bases align to TRBD1. The CDR3 contains 16 residues. Trimming removed 4 bases from V and 0 bases from J; junction bases left unmatched: 8. The germline CDR1 and CDR2 sequences are SGHKS and YYEKEE (reference sequence). CDR3 in DNA: TGTGCCAGCAGCCCCCGGGACAGGCCCATGAACACTGAAGCTTTCTTT. Amino acid sequence: CASSPRDRPMNTEAFF.

Written as DNA, the CDR3 is TGCAGCGGTGGACAGGGAGACACTGAAGCTTTCTTT. This gives the protein CSGGQGDTEAFF. The rearrangement links TRBV29-1 to TRBJ1-1; 8 bases align to TRBD1. Germline CDR1 is SQVTM and CDR2 is ANQGSEA. The CDR3 totals 12 residues. V was pared by 7 bases and J by 3 bases, with 4 bases of the junction left unmatched.

The chain has TRBV28 and TRBJ1-2; TRBD1 is a possible D gene (6 bases). Germline-derived CDR1 and CDR2 are MDHEN and SYDVKM. This CDR3 is 14 amino acids long. V lost 5 bases and J 4 bases, leaving 14 bases between the germline ends. The DNA for the CDR3 is TGTGCCAGCAGTCCGCAGGGGCAGGGCTATGGCTACACCTTC. Amino acid sequence: CASSPQGQGYGYTF.

The CDR3 spells CASSPQGANYGYTF. CDR3 nucleotide sequence: TGTGCCAGCTCACCACAGGGGGCGAACTATGGCTACACCTTC. V usage is TRBV18 and J usage is TRBJ1-2, with 7 bases that match TRBD1. This CDR3 spans 14 amino acids. V was pared by 1 base and J by 2 bases, with 1 base of the junction left unmatched. Germline V CDR1 and CDR2: KGHSH, LQKENI.

The chain recombines TRBV19 with TRBJ2-2, with 13 bases identical to TRBD2. Germline V gives CDR1 LNHDA, CDR2 SQIVND (reference sequence). The CDR3 runs to 17 residues. V lost 1 base to trimming and J lost 4 bases; unmatched junction nucleotides: 3. The CDR3 DNA reads as TGTGCCAGTAGTATAGGAGGACTAGCGGGAGCCACCGGGGAGCTGTTTTTT. Protein product: CASSIGGLAGATGELFF.

The rearrangement joins TRBV5-1 to TRBJ1-1, with a tentative D call TRBD1 (6 bases). Trimming shortened V by 4 bases and J by 5 bases, and 24 bases separated the two germline ends. CDR3 length equals 17 residues. CDR1 SGHRS and CDR2 YFSETQ come from the germline V gene. In nucleotides, the CDR3 is TGCGCCAGCAGCCCAGAAGGGACAACACAATGGGGGACTGAAGCTTTCTTT. The encoded protein is CASSPEGTTQWGTEAFF.

The rearrangement joins TRBV2 to TRBJ2-1, with 13 bases fitting TRBD2. Germline trimming cut 5 bases from V and 4 bases from J; bases unmatched to any gene: 5. This CDR3 has 16 amino acids. The germline V gene has CDR1 SNHLY and CDR2 FYNNEI. The CDR3 DNA reads as TGTGCCAGCAGTCCGGGACTAGCGGGAAAGTACAATGAGCAGTTCTTC. It codes for CASSPGLAGKYNEQFF.

This clone showed up just once. Lacking the conserved final phenylalanine or tryptophan, this CDR3 likely reflects a read error. No DNA is shown, since the ends of the CDR3 on it are uncertain; the CDR3 is the one TCRdb lists. The J gene is TRBJ2-7, the V gene TRBV6-6; the table's TRBD2 call for D was not verified on the DNA. The CDR3 is 12 amino acids in total, end residues counted. CDR1 and CDR2 (germline): MNHNY, SVGAGI (reference sequence). The CDR3 loop is CASSYPSGPPII.

Written as DNA, the CDR3 is TGTGCCAGCAGCGGAGGAAGCGGGAGGGCCGTTTACGAGCAGTACTTC. It is translated as CASSGGSGRAVYEQYF. The chain uses TRBV4-2 and TRBJ2-7; 10 bases agree with TRBD2. The ends lost 5 bases at V and 4 bases at J; junction bases unmatched: 11. Germline CDR1 reads LGHNA; CDR2 reads YNFKEQ. The CDR3 runs 16 residues.